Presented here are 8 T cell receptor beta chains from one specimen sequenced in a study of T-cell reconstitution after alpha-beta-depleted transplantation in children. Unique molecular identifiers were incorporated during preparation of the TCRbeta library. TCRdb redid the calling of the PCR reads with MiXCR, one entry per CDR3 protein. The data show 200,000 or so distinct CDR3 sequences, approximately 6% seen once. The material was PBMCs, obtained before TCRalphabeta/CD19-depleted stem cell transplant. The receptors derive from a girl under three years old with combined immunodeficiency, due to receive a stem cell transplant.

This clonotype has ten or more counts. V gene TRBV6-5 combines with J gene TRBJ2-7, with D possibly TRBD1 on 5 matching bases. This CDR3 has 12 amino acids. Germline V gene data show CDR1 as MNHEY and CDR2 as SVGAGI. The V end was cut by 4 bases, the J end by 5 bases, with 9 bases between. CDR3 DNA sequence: TGTGCCAGCAGTTTCGACAGACACGAGCAGTACTTC. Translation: CASSFDRHEQYF.

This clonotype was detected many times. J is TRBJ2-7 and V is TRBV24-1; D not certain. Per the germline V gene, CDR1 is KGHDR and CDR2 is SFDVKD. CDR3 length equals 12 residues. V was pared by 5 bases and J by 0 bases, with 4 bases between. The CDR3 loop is CATSVPSYEQYF. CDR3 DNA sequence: TGTGCCACCAGTGTGCCCTCCTACGAGCAGTACTTC.

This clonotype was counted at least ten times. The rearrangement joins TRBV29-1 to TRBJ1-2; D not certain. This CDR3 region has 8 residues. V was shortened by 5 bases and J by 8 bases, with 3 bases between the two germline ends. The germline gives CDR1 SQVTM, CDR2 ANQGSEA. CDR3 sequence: CSVPGYTF. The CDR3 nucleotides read TGCAGCGTTCCAGGCTACACCTTC.

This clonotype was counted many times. This CDR3 is CASSPSAGGNQPQHF. As DNA, the CDR3 is TGTGCCAGCTCACCTAGTGCAGGGGGCAATCAGCCCCAGCATTTT. The V gene is TRBV18, the J gene TRBJ1-5; the D gene is possibly TRBD1 (6 bases). V lost 3 bases and J lost 2, with 11 bases in between. CDR3 length: 15 residues. Germline V gene lookup returns CDR1 KGHSH and CDR2 LQKENI.

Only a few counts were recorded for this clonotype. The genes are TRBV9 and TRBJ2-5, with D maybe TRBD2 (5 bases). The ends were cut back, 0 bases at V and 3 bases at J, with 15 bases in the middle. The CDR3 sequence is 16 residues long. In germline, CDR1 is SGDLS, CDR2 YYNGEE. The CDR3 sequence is CASSVGRWRAEETQYF. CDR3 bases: TGTGCCAGCAGCGTAGGGCGATGGAGAGCGGAAGAGACCCAGTACTTC.

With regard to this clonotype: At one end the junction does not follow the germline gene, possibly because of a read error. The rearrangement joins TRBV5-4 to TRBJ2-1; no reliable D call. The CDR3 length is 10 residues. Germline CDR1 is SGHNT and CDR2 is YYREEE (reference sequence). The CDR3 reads CASSETPGGF. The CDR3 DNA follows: TGTGCCAGCAGCGAAACCCCCGGTGGCTTC.

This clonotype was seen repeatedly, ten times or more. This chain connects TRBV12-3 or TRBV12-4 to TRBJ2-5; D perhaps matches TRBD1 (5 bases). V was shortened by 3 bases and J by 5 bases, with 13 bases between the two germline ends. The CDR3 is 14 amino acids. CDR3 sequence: CASSFLQEGETQYF. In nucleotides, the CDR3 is TGTGCCAGCAGTTTTCTACAGGAAGGGGAGACCCAGTACTTC.

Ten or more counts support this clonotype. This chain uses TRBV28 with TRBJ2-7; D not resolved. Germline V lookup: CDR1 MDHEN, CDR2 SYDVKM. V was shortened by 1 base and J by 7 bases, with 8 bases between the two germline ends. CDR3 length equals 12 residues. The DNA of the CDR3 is TGTGCCAGCAGTTTATATGTGGATGAGCAGTACTTC. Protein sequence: CASSLYVDEQYF.